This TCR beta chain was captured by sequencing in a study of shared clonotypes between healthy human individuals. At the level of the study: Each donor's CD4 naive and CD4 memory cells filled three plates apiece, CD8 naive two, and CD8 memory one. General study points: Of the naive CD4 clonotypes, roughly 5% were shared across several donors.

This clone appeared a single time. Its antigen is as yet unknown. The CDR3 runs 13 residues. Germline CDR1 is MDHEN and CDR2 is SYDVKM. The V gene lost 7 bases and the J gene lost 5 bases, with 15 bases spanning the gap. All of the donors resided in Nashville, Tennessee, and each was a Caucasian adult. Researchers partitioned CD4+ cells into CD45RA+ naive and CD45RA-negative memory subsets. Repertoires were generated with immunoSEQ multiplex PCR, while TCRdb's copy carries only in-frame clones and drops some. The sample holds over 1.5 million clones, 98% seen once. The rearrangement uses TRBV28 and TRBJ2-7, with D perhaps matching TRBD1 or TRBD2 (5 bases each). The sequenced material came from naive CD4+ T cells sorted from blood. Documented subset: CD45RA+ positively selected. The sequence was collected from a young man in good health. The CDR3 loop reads CASNLPGLHEQYF. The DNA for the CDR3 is TGTGCCAGCAACCTCCCGGGGCTCCACGAGCAGTACTTC. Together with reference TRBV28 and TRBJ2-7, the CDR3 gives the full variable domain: DVKVTQSSRYLVKRTGEKVFLECVQDMDHENMFWYRQDPGLGLRLIYFSYDVKMKEKGDIPEGYSVSREKKERFSLILESASTNQTSMYLCASNLPGLHEQYFGPGTRLTVT.